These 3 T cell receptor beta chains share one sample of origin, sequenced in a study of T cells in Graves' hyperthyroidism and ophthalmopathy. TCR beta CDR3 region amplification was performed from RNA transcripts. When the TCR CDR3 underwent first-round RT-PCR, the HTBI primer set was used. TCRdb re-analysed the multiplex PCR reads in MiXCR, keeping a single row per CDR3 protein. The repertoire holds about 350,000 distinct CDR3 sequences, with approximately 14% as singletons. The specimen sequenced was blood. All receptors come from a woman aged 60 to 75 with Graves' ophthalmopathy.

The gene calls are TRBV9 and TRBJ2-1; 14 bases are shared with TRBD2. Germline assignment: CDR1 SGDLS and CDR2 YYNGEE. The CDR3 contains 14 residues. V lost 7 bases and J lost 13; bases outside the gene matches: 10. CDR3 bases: TGTGCCAGCGGGGGACTAGCGGGAGAGCCGACACAGTTCTTC. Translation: CASGGLAGEPTQFF.

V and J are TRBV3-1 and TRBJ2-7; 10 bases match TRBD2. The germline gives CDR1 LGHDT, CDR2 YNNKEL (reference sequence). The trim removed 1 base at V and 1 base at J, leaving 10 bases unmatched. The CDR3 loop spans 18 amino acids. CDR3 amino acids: CASSQALAGGGQSYEQYF. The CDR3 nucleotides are TGTGCCAGCAGCCAAGCGTTAGCGGGGGGCGGACAATCCTACGAGCAGTACTTC.

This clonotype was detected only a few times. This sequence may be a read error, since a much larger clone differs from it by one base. The CDR3 nucleotides read TGTACCAGCAGCTTAGATTCGAGAGAGGCCGATCAGCCCCAGCATTTT. The encoded protein is CTSSLDSREADQPQHF. The chain uses TRBV11-2 and TRBJ1-5; D ambiguous. The CDR3 has 16 residues. Germline V gives CDR1 SGHAT, CDR2 FQNNGV. Drawing the rest from reference TRBV11-2 and TRBJ1-5, the complete variable domain is EAGVAQSPRYKIIEKRQSVAFWCNPISGHATLYWYQQILGQGPKLLIQFQNNGVVDDSQLPKDRFSAERLKGVDSTLKIQPAKLEDSAVYLCTSSLDSREADQPQHFGDGTRLSIL.